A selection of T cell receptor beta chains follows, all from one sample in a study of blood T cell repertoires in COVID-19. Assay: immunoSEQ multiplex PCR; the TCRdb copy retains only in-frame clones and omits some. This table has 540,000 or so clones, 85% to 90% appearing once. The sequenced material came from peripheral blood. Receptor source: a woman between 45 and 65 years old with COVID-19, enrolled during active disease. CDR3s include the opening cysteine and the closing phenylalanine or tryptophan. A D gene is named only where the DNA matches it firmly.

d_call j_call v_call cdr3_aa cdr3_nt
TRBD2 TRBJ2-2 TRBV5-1 CASSTSSGPNTGELFF TGCGCCAGCAGCACTTCTAGCGGGCCGAACACCGGGGAGCTGTTTTTT
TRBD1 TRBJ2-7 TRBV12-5 CASGLVLGRGLNEQYF TGTGCTAGTGGTTTGGTACTTGGCAGGGGGCTCAACGAGCAGTACTTC
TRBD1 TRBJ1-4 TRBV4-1 CASSPRREGQGNEKLFF TGCGCCAGCAGCCCCCGGAGAGAAGGACAGGGAAATGAAAAACTGTTTTTT
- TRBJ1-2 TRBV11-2 CASSLVGGIGYGYTF TGTGCCAGCAGCTTAGTCGGGGGGATTGGCTATGGCTACACCTTC
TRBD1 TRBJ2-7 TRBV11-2 CASSFSTGAIYEQYF TGTGCCAGCAGCTTCTCGACAGGGGCTATCTACGAGCAGTACTTC
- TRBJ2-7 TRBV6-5 CASSSRVNQYEQYF TGTGCCAGCAGCTCCAGGGTAAATCAATACGAGCAGTACTTC
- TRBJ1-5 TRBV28 CASSSSLKPQHF TGTGCCAGCAGTTCCTCCTTAAAGCCCCAGCATTTT
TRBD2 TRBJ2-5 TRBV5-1 CASSLPGREETQYF TGCGCCAGCAGCTTGCCTGGGAGGGAAGAGACCCAGTACTTC
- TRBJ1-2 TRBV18 CASSLGSGMDGYTF TGTGCCAGCTCCCTCGGATCAGGGATGGATGGCTACACCTTC
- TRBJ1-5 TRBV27 CASSSLGHNQPQHF TGTGCCAGCAGTTCACTGGGCCACAATCAGCCCCAGCATTTT